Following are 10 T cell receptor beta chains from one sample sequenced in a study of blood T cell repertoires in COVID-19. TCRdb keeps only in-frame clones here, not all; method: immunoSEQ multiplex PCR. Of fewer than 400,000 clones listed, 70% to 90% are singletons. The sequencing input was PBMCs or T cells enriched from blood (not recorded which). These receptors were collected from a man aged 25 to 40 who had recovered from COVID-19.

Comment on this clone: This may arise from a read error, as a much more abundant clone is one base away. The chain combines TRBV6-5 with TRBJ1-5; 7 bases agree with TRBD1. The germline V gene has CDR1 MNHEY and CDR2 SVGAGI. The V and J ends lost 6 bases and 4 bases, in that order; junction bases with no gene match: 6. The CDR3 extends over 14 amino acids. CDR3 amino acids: CASSHGTENQPQHF. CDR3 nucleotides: TGTGCCAGCAGCCACGGGACAGAGAATCAGCCCCAGCATTTT.

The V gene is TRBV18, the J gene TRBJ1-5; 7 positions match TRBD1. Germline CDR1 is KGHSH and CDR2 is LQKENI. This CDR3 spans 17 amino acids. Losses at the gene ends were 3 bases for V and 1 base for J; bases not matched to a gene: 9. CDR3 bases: TGTGCCAGCTCACCCAGACAGGGATCGACAAGCAATCAGCCCCAGCATTTT. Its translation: CASSPRQGSTSNQPQHF. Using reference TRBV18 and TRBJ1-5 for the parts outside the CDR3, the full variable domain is NAGVMQNPRHLVRRRGQEARLRCSPMKGHSHVYWYRQLPEEGLKFMVYLQKENIIDESGMPKERFSAEFPKEGPSILRIQQVVRGDSAAYFCASSPRQGSTSNQPQHFGDGTRLSIL.

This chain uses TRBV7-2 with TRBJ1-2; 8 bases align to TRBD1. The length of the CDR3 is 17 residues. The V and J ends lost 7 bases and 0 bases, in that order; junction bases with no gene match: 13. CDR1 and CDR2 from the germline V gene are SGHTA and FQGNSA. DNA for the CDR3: TGTGCCAGCAATCCGGGACAGGCGCTATATTCTAACTATGGCTACACCTTC. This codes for CASNPGQALYSNYGYTF.

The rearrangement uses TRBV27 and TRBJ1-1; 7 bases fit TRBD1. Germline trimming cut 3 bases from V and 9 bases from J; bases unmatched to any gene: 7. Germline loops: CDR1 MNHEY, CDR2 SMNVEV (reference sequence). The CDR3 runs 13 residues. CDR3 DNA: TGTGCCAGCAGTTTGCAGGGGGTTCCACAAGCTTTCTTT. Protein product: CASSLQGVPQAFF.

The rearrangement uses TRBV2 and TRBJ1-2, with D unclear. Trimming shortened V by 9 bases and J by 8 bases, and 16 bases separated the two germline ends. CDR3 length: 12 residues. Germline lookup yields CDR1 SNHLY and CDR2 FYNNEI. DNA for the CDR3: TGTGCCAGTGGAATGGAGGGCGAGGGCTACACCTTC. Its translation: CASGMEGEGYTF. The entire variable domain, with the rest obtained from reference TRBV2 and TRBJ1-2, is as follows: EPEVTQTPSHQVTQMGQEVILRCVPISNHLYFYWYRQILGQKVEFLVSFYNNEISEKSEIFDDQFSVERPDGSNFTLKIRSTKLEDSAMYFCASGMEGEGYTFGSGTRLTVV.

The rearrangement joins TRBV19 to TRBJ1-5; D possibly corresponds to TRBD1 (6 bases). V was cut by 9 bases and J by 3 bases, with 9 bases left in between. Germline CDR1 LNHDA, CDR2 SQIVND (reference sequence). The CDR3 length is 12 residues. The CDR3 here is CASGQNNQPQHF. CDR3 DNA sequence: TGTGCCAGCGGACAGAACAATCAGCCCCAGCATTTT.

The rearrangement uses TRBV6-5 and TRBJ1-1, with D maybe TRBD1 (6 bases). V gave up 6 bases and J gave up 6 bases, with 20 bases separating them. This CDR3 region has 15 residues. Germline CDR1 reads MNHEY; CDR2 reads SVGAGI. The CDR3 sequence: CASSPGGGFTAEAFF. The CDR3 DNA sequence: TGTGCCAGCAGCCCGGGAGGGGGGTTTACAGCTGAAGCTTTCTTT.

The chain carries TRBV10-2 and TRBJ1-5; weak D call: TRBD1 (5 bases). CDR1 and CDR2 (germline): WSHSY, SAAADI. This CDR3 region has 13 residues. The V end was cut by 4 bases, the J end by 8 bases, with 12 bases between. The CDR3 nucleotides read TGCGCCAGCAGTGCTTTGGGGGGTGAGCCCCAGCATTTT. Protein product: CASSALGGEPQHF.

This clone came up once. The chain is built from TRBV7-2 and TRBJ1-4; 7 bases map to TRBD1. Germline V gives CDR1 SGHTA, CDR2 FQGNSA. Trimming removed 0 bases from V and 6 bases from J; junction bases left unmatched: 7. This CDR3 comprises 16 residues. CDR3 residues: CASSLAFTGEYEKLFF. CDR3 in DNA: TGTGCCAGCAGCTTAGCTTTCACAGGGGAATATGAAAAACTGTTTTTT.

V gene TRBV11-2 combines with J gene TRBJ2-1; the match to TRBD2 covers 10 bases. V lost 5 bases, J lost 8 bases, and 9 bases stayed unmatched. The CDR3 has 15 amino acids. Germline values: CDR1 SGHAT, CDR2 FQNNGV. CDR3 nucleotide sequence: TGTGCCAGCAGCCGGACTAGCGGAGAATGGGATGAGCAGTTCTTC. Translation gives CASSRTSGEWDEQFF.